This T cell receptor (beta chain) was identified in a study of blood T cell repertoires in COVID-19 (dated by TCRdb to 2018 to 2021). For the study in its entirety: Samples from collaborators originated in the United States, Italy and Spain and spanned both the acute and convalescent phases of COVID-19. Nearly every sample came with metadata listing a de-identified subject ID, COVID-19 status, age in years and sex. Where available, HLA class I and class II types were taken from metadata supplied by the sample provider and were not determined by assay-based typing. Subjects who had been exposed to COVID-19, were actively infected with it, or had recovered from it provided the deeply sampled blood TCRbeta repertoires that made up the dataset. The samples were drawn from two sources: the first 160 participants of the ongoing ImmuneRACE study, and some 1,300 subjects contributed by 6 global collaborators. The repertoires were made available in a free public database intended to serve as a resource for research on the immune response to SARS-CoV-2. The prospective study material was composed of cDNA or gDNA derived from T cells, B-cell-depleted T cells, or PBMCs. What the study reported, not specific to this receptor: The quantity of clinical and demographic metadata differed by source and by participant and was supplied without curation.

Enrolling through a virtual design, the prospective study's participants ranged in age from roughly 18 to 95 years and lived across around 25 United States geographic areas. In the prospective study, participants were assigned to cohorts based on the clinical history participants reported in a screening survey and a study questionnaire. ImmuneRACE Cohort 3 recovered participants were defined by two consecutive negative NP/OP PCR tests, healthcare professional clearance, or symptom resolution. Each participant in the prospective study had whole blood, serum and a nasopharyngeal or oropharyngeal swab collected by mobile phlebotomists. Participants in the prospective study had the option to provide additional blood draws and questionnaires over an approximately 2-month period. Blood samples from the prospective study were shipped frozen or at room temperature prior to DNA extraction. Including the terminal cysteine and phenylalanine, the CDR3 comprises 14 residues. Only the CDR3 DNA is retained, 42 bases long and in frame from the first base. V ends up 6 bases short and J 5 bases short, with an unmatched junction base count of 8. From the germline V gene (reference sequence), CDR1 is MNHEY and CDR2 is SMNVEV.

As concerns this clone: The antigen this receptor binds is unknown. Base quality data are lacking; no much larger clone is found one base away.

TCRbeta CDR3 regions were amplified from genomic DNA using the immunoSEQ Assay, a bias-controlled multiplex PCR. As for the authors' bioinformatics: The number of nucleated cells in each sample was estimated by amplification of reference gene primers within the assay. Sequence reads were collapsed and filtered to measure the absolute abundance of every unique TCRbeta CDR3 rearrangement. For each sample, productive Simpson clonality was calculated as the square root of Simpson's diversity index over productive rearrangements. This immuneACCESS table, as held by TCRdb, lists in-frame sequences with V and J called but not all clones. Of the missing ones, under half trace to an unresolved V gene in checked studies; the others have no known cause. V, J and clone size were drawn from that table, and D and trimming were deduced from the DNA. The sample table shows approximately 260,000 clones, and approximately 89% are seen once. Jointly, the top ten make up under 2.5% of the sample.

The material sequenced was PBMCs or T cells enriched from blood (not recorded which). The receptor's source is a woman aged 55-69 years who had recovered from COVID-19. The receptor chain draws on TRBV27 and TRBJ2-7, with TRBD2 identical over 9 junction bases. The CDR3 here reads CASRGNSGSDEQYF. The sequence in DNA is TGTGCCAGCAGAGGAAATAGCGGGAGTGACGAGCAGTACTTC.